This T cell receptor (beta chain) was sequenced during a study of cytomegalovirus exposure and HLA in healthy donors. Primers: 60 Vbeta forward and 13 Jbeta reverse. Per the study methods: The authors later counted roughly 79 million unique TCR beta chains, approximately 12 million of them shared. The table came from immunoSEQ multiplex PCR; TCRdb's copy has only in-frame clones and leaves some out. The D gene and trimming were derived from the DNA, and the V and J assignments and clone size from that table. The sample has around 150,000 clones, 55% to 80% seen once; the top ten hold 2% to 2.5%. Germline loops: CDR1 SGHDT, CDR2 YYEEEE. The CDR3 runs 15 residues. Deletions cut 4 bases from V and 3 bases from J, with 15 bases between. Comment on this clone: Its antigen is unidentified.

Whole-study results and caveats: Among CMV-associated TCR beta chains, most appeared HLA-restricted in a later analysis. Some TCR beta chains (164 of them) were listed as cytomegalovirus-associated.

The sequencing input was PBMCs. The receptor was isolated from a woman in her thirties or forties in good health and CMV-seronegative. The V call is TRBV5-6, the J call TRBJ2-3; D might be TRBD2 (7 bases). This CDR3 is CASSRGAGSTDTQYF. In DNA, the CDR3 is TGTGCCAGCAGCCGGGGGGCGGGGTCTACAGATACGCAGTATTTT.